These 25 T cell receptor beta chains were all obtained from the same sample, sequenced in a study of CD8+CD57+ T cells in acquired aplastic anemia. The study profiled TCR beta VDJ and CDR3 using genomic DNA as template. TCRdb processed the reads anew with MiXCR; each CDR3 protein has one entry. The table shows roughly 260,000 distinct CDR3 sequences, with approximately 45% occurring only once. The authors sequenced patients whose flow cytometry had shown CD8+CD57+ cell expansion. Sequenced: sorted CD4+, CD8+, or CD8+CD57+ T cells (not recorded which) from PBMCs. The receptors were sampled from a human donor with aplastic anemia.

In its sample, this clonotype was seen many times. The rearrangement uses TRBV5-8 and TRBJ1-2, with D perhaps matching TRBD1 (5 bases). The germline V and J ends were trimmed by 5 bases and 6 bases, with 17 bases remaining between them. Germline values: CDR1 SGHTS, CDR2 YDEGEE. CDR3 length equals 14 residues. The CDR3: CASRTPTGEDGYTF. The CDR3 DNA reads TGTGCCAGCAGAACGCCCACAGGAGAAGATGGCTACACCTTC.

This chain uses TRBV4-3 with TRBJ2-2, with a possible D match to TRBD2 (7 bases). The V end lost 4 bases, the J end lost 6 bases, and 15 bases lay between the germline ends. Germline V lookup: CDR1 LGHNA, CDR2 YSLEER. The CDR3 totals 15 residues. CDR3 sequence reads: CASSPTGGKAGELFF. In DNA form, the CDR3 reads TGCGCCAGCAGCCCGACGGGGGGCAAAGCCGGGGAGCTGTTTTTT.

V usage is TRBV14 and J usage is TRBJ1-1; 9 bases map to TRBD1. CDR1 and CDR2 from the germline V gene are SGHDN and FVKESK. The CDR3 length is 14 residues. V lost 4 bases to trimming and J lost 4 bases; unmatched junction nucleotides: 4. The CDR3 DNA sequence: TGTGCCAGCAGCCGTGGGGACAGGGTCACTGAAGCTTTCTTT. This translates into CASSRGDRVTEAFF.

Only a few counts were recorded for this clonotype. DNA of the CDR3: TGCGCCAGCAGTAAGGATCCCAACTACGAGCAGTACTTC. Protein: CASSKDPNYEQYF. This chain uses TRBV5-1 with TRBJ2-7; no clear D gene. Germline CDR1 is SGHRS and CDR2 is YFSETQ. Trimming took 5 bases from V and 3 from J, leaving 12 bases between them. This CDR3 comprises 13 residues.

This sequence joins TRBV7-9 and TRBJ2-7, with 10 bases that match TRBD2. Germline V CDR1 and CDR2: SEHNR, FQNEAQ (reference sequence). Trimming removed 8 bases from V and 2 bases from J; junction bases left unmatched: 6. This CDR3 has 14 amino acids. CDR3 sequence reads: CASVAGGPPYEQYF. The CDR3 bases are TGTGCCAGCGTAGCGGGAGGCCCACCCTACGAGCAGTACTTC.

V gene TRBV10-1 combines with J gene TRBJ2-3; maybe TRBD1 (5 bases). Between the trimmed V and J ends, which lost 4 bases and 2 bases, there was a span of 16 bases. Germline loops: CDR1 WNHNN, CDR2 SYGVQD (reference sequence). CDR3 length equals 16 residues. CDR3 in DNA: TGCGCCAGCAGTGCGGAGCAGGGTTGGTACACAGATACGCAGTATTTT. It is translated as CASSAEQGWYTDTQYF.

This clonotype came up a few times. The rearrangement uses TRBV6-2 or TRBV6-3 and TRBJ2-3; D is unresolved. Deletions cut 2 bases from V and 1 base from J, with 10 bases between. This CDR3 comprises 15 residues. The germline CDR1 and CDR2 sequences are MNHEY and SVGEGT. CDR3 sequence: CASSYKGGGTDTQYF. Written as DNA, the CDR3 is TGTGCCAGCAGTTACAAGGGCGGAGGCACAGATACGCAGTATTTT.

This rearrangement joins TRBV30 to TRBJ2-1, with D hard to call. Germline V gene lookup returns CDR1 GTSNPN and CDR2 SVGIG (reference sequence). This CDR3 has 14 residues. V was shortened by 0 bases and J by 5 bases, with 11 bases between the two germline ends. The CDR3 sequence is CAWSVLVRHNEQFF. The DNA of the CDR3 is TGTGCCTGGAGTGTACTCGTACGCCACAATGAGCAGTTCTTC.

This sequence joins TRBV24-1 and TRBJ2-2, with D perhaps given as TRBD1 or TRBD2 (5 bases each). Trimming pared 7 bases from V and 6 bases from J, leaving 17 bases between. This CDR3 region has 15 residues. Germline V lookup: CDR1 KGHDR, CDR2 SFDVKD. The CDR3 DNA reads as TGTGCCACCAGCAGGGACCTCGCATTTTCCGGGGAGCTGTTTTTT. Its protein product is CATSRDLAFSGELFF.

The CDR3, as DNA: TGCAGCGTTAGAGGTCTAGCGGGGGCATACACCATATATTTT. As protein: CSVRGLAGAYTIYF. The V call is TRBV29-1, the J call TRBJ1-3; D perhaps matches TRBD1 (6 bases). V was cut by 5 bases and J by 8 bases, with 19 bases left in between. CDR1 SQVTM and CDR2 ANQGSEA come from the germline V gene. The CDR3 runs to 14 residues.

This clonotype was detected many times. V and J are TRBV12-3 or TRBV12-4 and TRBJ2-3, with TRBD2 matching over 11 bases. The CDR3 is 14 amino acids. J gave up 2 bases and V 6 bases, and 1 base lay outside the gene matches. The CDR3 loop reads CASRLAGDTDTQYF. CDR3 sequence (DNA): TGTGCCAGCAGACTAGCGGGGGACACAGATACGCAGTATTTT.

The CDR3 sequence: CAWSDRWAPGRQETQYF. As DNA, the CDR3 is TGTGCCTGGAGTGATCGATGGGCCCCGGGAAGGCAAGAGACCCAGTACTTC. The chain links TRBV30 to TRBJ2-5, with D possibly being TRBD2 (5 bases). Germline V gene data show CDR1 as GTSNPN and CDR2 as SVGIG (reference sequence). The CDR3 runs to 17 residues. V lost 1 base and J 2 bases, leaving 20 bases between the germline ends.

This clonotype was recorded many times. J is TRBJ1-3 and V is TRBV7-9, with 7 bases aligning to TRBD1. Looked up from germline, CDR1 is SEHNR and CDR2 is FQNEAQ (reference sequence). V was pared by 1 base and J by 1 base, with 16 bases of the junction left unmatched. This CDR3 comprises 20 residues. The CDR3 nucleotides are TGTGCCAGCAGCTTAGGAAGGGGACAGAGGTGTTGCTTATCTGGAAACACCATATATTTT. As protein: CASSLGRGQRCCLSGNTIYF. Supplemented by reference TRBV7-9 and TRBJ1-3, the full variable domain reads DTGVSQNPRHKITKRGQNVTFRCDPISEHNRLYWYRQTLGQGPEFLTYFQNEAQLEKSRLLSDRFSAERPKGSFSTLEIQRTEQGDSAMYLCASSLGRGQRCCLSGNTIYFGEGSWLTVV.

This clonotype has a count of ten or more. CDR3 sequence reads: CASSQVSVYEETQYF. CDR3 coding DNA: TGTGCCAGCAGCCAAGTTTCGGTTTACGAAGAGACCCAGTACTTC. The chain links TRBV14 to TRBJ2-5, with D unresolved. Trimming took off 1 base at V and 3 bases at J, with 12 bases between the two ends. The CDR3 has 15 residues. CDR1 and CDR2 from the germline V gene are SGHDN and FVKESK.

The chain joins TRBV10-1 to TRBJ2-1; 10 bases agree with TRBD2. The germline CDR1 and CDR2 sequences are WNHNN and SYGVQD (reference sequence). The V and J ends lost 7 bases and 7 bases, in that order; junction bases with no gene match: 10. The CDR3 is 15 residues long. The CDR3 sequence is CASNQLAGSRNEQFF. As DNA, the CDR3 is TGCGCCAGCAACCAACTAGCGGGGTCGAGGAATGAGCAGTTCTTC.

Only a few counts were recorded for this clonotype. The chain is built from TRBV5-5 and TRBJ2-7; no reliable D call. Per germline, CDR1 SGHKS and CDR2 YYEKEE (reference sequence). V was shortened by 0 bases and J by 2 bases, with 9 bases between the two germline ends. The CDR3 covers 14 residues. DNA for the CDR3: TGTGCCAGCAGCTTGGGATGGAGCACCTACGAGCAGTACTTC. Its translation is CASSLGWSTYEQYF. The full variable domain, completed using reference TRBV5-5 and TRBJ2-7, is DAGVTQSPTHLIKTRGQQVTLRCSPISGHKSVSWYQQVLGQGPQFIFQYYEKEERGRGNFPDRFSARQFPNYSSELNVNALLLGDSALYLCASSLGWSTYEQYFGPGTRLTVT.

The gene calls are TRBV6-1 and TRBJ2-3; the D gene is possibly TRBD1 (6 bases). The CDR3 is 16 amino acids. Per germline, CDR1 MNHNS and CDR2 SASEGT. Deletions cut 8 bases from V and 0 bases from J, with 18 bases between. CDR3 nucleotide sequence: TGTGCCAGCGCAGGGGACCCTGTTCCTAGCACAGATACGCAGTATTTT. Translation: CASAGDPVPSTDTQYF.

In this sample, this clonotype turned up a few times. The CDR3 region is CASSQVGLLYNEQFF. The DNA for the CDR3 is TGTGCCAGCAGCCAAGTGGGACTACTCTACAATGAGCAGTTCTTC. The rearrangement links TRBV3-1 to TRBJ2-1, with 7 nucleotides matching TRBD2. CDR1 is LGHDT and CDR2 is YNNKEL in the germline V gene (reference sequence). CDR3 length: 15 amino acids. V shed 1 base and J 3 bases; nucleotides not matched to a gene: 3.

The chain joins TRBV7-6 to TRBJ2-7; D not resolved. V was cut by 5 bases and J by 5 bases, with 10 bases left in between. This CDR3 contains 12 residues. The germline V gene has CDR1 SGHVS and CDR2 FNYEAQ. Written as DNA, the CDR3 is TGTGCCAGCAGCCCTGACGAGGACGAGCAGTACTTC. Translation: CASSPDEDEQYF.

The genes are TRBV6-1 and TRBJ2-7, with 8 bases fitting TRBD2. In germline, CDR1 is MNHNS, CDR2 SASEGT. The CDR3 covers 14 residues. V shed 5 bases and J 7 bases; nucleotides not matched to a gene: 10. CDR3 region: CASSLTSGLREQYF. In DNA, the CDR3 is TGTGCCAGCAGTTTAACTAGCGGCCTTCGAGAGCAGTACTTC.

For this clonotype: A read error is possible here, since a much larger clone lies one base away. This rearrangement joins TRBV20-1 to TRBJ2-3, with 12 positions matching TRBD2. CDR1 and CDR2 (germline): DFQATT, SNEGSKA (reference sequence). The CDR3 extends over 13 amino acids. CDR3 sequence (DNA): TGCAGTTCTAGCGGGGGGGTCGGGGATACGAAGTATTTT. Protein sequence: CSSSGGVGDTKYF.

Note on this clonotype: With a much larger clone just one base away, this may be a read error. The chain has TRBV7-7 and TRBJ2-2, with D maybe TRBD2 (5 bases). CDR3 size: 9 residues. CDR1 SSHAT and CDR2 FNYEAQ come from the germline V gene (reference sequence). The chain's CDR3 is CANTGELLF. The CDR3 DNA reads as TGTGCGAACACCGGGGAGCTGCTTTTT.

This clonotype was found many times. The chain employs TRBV27 and TRBJ1-2; a possible D gene is TRBD1 (6 bases). With 6 bases removed from V and 6 bases from J, the gap between germline ends came to 11 bases. The CDR3 sequence is 12 residues long. CDR1 is MNHEY and CDR2 is SMNVEV in the germline V gene (reference sequence). This chain's CDR3 is CASSDHRDGYTF. CDR3 DNA sequence: TGTGCCAGCAGCGACCACAGGGATGGCTACACCTTC.

The rearrangement links TRBV13 to TRBJ2-1; TRBD2 matches 12 bases. Trimming removed 5 bases from V and 5 bases from J; junction bases left unmatched: 16. CDR1 PRHDT and CDR2 FYEKMQ come from the germline V gene (reference sequence). The CDR3 runs 19 residues. The CDR3 DNA sequence: TGTGCCAGCAGCCCTAGCGGGAGGGCAGGGGGTAAGGGAGACAATGAGCAGTTCTTC. It codes for CASSPSGRAGGKGDNEQFF. Full variable domain (missing parts from reference TRBV13 and TRBJ2-1): AAGVIQSPRHLIKEKRETATLKCYPIPRHDTVYWYQQGPGQDPQFLISFYEKMQSDKGSIPDRFSAQQFSDYHSELNMSSLELGDSALYFCASSPSGRAGGKGDNEQFFGPGTRLTVL.

The rearrangement links TRBV7-2 to TRBJ2-7; 9 bases are a match to TRBD2. V gave up 3 bases and J gave up 2 bases; unmatched junction bases: 8. The CDR3 is 16 amino acids. Germline V gene data show CDR1 as SGHTA and CDR2 as FQGNSA. The CDR3 bases are TGTGCCAGCAGCTTTACAGGCTCTAGCGGGACCTACGAGCAGTACTTC. Amino acids: CASSFTGSSGTYEQYF.